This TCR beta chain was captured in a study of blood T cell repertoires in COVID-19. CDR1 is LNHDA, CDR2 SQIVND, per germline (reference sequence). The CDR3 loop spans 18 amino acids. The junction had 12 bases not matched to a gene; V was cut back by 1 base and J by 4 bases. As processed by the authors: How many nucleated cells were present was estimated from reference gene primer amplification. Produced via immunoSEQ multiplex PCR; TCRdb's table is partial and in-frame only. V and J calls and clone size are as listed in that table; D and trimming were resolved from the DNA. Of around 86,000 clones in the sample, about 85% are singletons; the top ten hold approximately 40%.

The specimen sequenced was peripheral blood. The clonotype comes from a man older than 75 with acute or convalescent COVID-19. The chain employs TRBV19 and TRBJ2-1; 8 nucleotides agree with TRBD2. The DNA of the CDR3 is TGTGCCAGTAGTATAGCACAAGCGGGAGCCACTCTTTACAATGAGCAGTTCTTC. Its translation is CASSIAQAGATLYNEQFF.